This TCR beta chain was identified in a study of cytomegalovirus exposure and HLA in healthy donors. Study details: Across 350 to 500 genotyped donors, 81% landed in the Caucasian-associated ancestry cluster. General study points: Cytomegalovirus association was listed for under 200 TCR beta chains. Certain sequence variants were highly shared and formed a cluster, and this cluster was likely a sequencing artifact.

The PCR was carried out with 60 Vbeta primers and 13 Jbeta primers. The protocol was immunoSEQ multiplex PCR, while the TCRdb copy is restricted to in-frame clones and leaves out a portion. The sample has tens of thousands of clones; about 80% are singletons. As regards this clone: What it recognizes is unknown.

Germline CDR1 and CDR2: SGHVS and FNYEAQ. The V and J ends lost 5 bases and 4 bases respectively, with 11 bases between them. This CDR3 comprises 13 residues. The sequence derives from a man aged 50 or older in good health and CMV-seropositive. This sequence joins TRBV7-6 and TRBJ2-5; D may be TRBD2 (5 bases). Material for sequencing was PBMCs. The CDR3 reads CASSAGLPETQYF. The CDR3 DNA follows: TGTGCCAGCAGCGCTGGACTCCCAGAGACCCAGTACTTC.